These T cell receptor beta chains were read from a single sample in a study of control samples from healthy donors and cancer patients. The table came from immunoSEQ multiplex PCR; TCRdb's copy has only in-frame clones and leaves some out. The sample shows around 120,000 clones, around 87% of them seen only once. Sequenced sample: blood. The receptors were sampled from a man aged 55 to 70 in good health. The CDR3 runs from the conserved cysteine through the conserved F or W. Each record gives: V gene, CDR3 protein.

V: TRBV18; CDR3: CASSSLQSAGANVLTF
V: TRBV11-2; CDR3: CASSRGTGGPYEQYF
V: TRBV7-9; CDR3: CASTFGPTNQPQHF
V: TRBV4-3; CDR3: CASSHSRSSYNEQFF
V: TRBV28; CDR3: CASSPRQKLFF
V: TRBV3-1/TRBV3-2; CDR3: CASSHRGLLAYGYTF
V: TRBV4-1; CDR3: CASSRVPGISYNEQFF
V: TRBV5-1; CDR3: CASSLGLENTGELFF
V: TRBV3-1/TRBV3-2; CDR3: CASSRTGTILPGPYEQYF
V: TRBV7-2; CDR3: CASSLAGLAGGLGYNEQFF
V: TRBV6-6; CDR3: CASSPGDRGANEKLFF
V: TRBV27; CDR3: CASSLSRRGSSNTGELFF
V: TRBV20-1; CDR3: CSASGGQGEVEKLFF
V: TRBV14; CDR3: CASSQDSAWTGINSPLHF
V: TRBV18; CDR3: CASSPGTVPEQFF
V: TRBV7-6; CDR3: CASSWTANQPQHF
V: TRBV5-1; CDR3: CASQNPGGETQYF
V: TRBV10-3; CDR3: CAIRTGTASLDEQFF
V: TRBV27; CDR3: CASSQTGRGYSTDTQYF
V: TRBV9; CDR3: CASSVGQGGRGSPLHF
V: TRBV19; CDR3: CASSIGLAGGGEQFF
V: TRBV3-1/TRBV3-2; CDR3: CASSQFGGRTQGVYEQYF